Listed below are T cell receptor beta chains from one sample, sequenced in a study of regulatory T cells in long-lasting Graves disease. TCRdb recomputed calls from the multiplex PCR reads with MiXCR, one row per CDR3 protein. The repertoire holds approximately 360,000 distinct CDR3 sequences, with approximately 12% as singletons. A further study also used this sample, focusing on T cells in Graves' hyperthyroidism and ophthalmopathy.

The sample here was peripheral blood mononuclear cells (PBMCs), taken at new diagnosis, from a patient treated with antithyroid drugs. The receptors here all came from a woman under 30 with Graves disease. The CDR3 runs from the conserved cysteine through the conserved F or W. Each record gives: CDR3 DNA, CDR3 protein, V gene, D gene, J gene, clone size. A D gene is named only where the DNA matches it firmly. Not all rows give a size; the values are once, few, many and, for expanded clones, a class.

cdr3_nt: TGTGCCAGTAGTATAGTTGCGGGCAATCAGCCCCAGCATTTT
cdr3_aa: CASSIVAGNQPQHF
v_call: TRBV19
d_call: NA
j_call: TRBJ1-5
clone_size: many

cdr3_nt: TGTGCCAGCAGTTCGGCAGTACGGGAGGGCTACACCTTC
cdr3_aa: CASSSAVREGYTF
v_call: TRBV6-5
d_call: NA
j_call: TRBJ1-2
clone_size: many

cdr3_nt: TGTGCCAGCAGTTACTCGCGGGGTTTCACTGAAGCTTTCTTT
cdr3_aa: CASSYSRGFTEAFF
v_call: TRBV6-5
d_call: NA
j_call: TRBJ1-1
clone_size: many

cdr3_nt: TGTGCCAGTAGTATACTATATTTGGGGACTGAGCAGTTCTTC
cdr3_aa: CASSILYLGTEQFF
v_call: TRBV19
d_call: NA
j_call: TRBJ2-1
clone_size: few

cdr3_nt: TGTGCCAGCAGCTTAGTAGGGGGCTCCGAGACCCAGTACTTC
cdr3_aa: CASSLVGGSETQYF
v_call: TRBV7-2
d_call: TRBD1
j_call: TRBJ2-5
clone_size: many

cdr3_nt: TGTGCCAGCCGGGGCACTAGCGGGGTACAAGAGACCCAGTACTTC
cdr3_aa: CASRGTSGVQETQYF
v_call: TRBV6-2/TRBV6-3
d_call: TRBD2
j_call: TRBJ2-5
clone_size: many

cdr3_nt: TGTGCCAGCAGTGAACGGGTTGGTAGGAGAGCTTTCTTT
cdr3_aa: CASSERVGRRAFF
v_call: TRBV2
d_call: NA
j_call: TRBJ1-1
clone_size: many

cdr3_nt: TGTGCCACCAAGCCAGGCCGCTTTGACTATGGCTACACCTTC
cdr3_aa: CATKPGRFDYGYTF
v_call: TRBV19
d_call: NA
j_call: TRBJ1-2
clone_size: many

cdr3_nt: TGTGCCATCAGTGCTCAAGGCAGGGGGCGCACAGATACGCAGTATTTT
cdr3_aa: CAISAQGRGRTDTQYF
v_call: TRBV10-3
d_call: TRBD1
j_call: TRBJ2-3
clone_size: NA

cdr3_nt: TGTGCCAGCAGCTTAGGCACAGCGGACCATGAGCAGTTCTTC
cdr3_aa: CASSLGTADHEQFF
v_call: TRBV11-2
d_call: NA
j_call: TRBJ2-1
clone_size: many

cdr3_nt: TGTGCCTGGAAACCGGGACAGCAATATAATGAAAAACTGTTTTTT
cdr3_aa: CAWKPGQQYNEKLFF
v_call: TRBV30
d_call: TRBD1
j_call: TRBJ1-4
clone_size: many

cdr3_nt: TGCAGCGTTCGCGGGAGGAGCTCCTACAATGAGCAGTTCTTC
cdr3_aa: CSVRGRSSYNEQFF
v_call: TRBV29-1
d_call: TRBD2
j_call: TRBJ2-1
clone_size: few

cdr3_nt: TGTGCCAGCAGACCCACCCTTGCCGGCAGGGGTATCACAGATACGCAGTATTTT
cdr3_aa: CASRPTLAGRGITDTQYF
v_call: TRBV3-1
d_call: NA
j_call: TRBJ2-3
clone_size: many

cdr3_nt: TGTGCCAGCAGTTCCGGGACAGCTGCAACTAATGAAAAACTGTTTTTT
cdr3_aa: CASSSGTAATNEKLFF
v_call: TRBV28
d_call: TRBD1
j_call: TRBJ1-4
clone_size: many

cdr3_nt: TGTGCCAGCAGCTTCAAAGAGCGGGCGGATTACAATGAGCAGTTCTTC
cdr3_aa: CASSFKERADYNEQFF
v_call: TRBV5-1
d_call: NA
j_call: TRBJ2-1
clone_size: NA

cdr3_nt: TGTGCCAGCAGCTTTGAGGGTAGCGGGGGGAGCTCCTACAATGAGCAGTTCTTC
cdr3_aa: CASSFEGSGGSSYNEQFF
v_call: TRBV7-9
d_call: TRBD2
j_call: TRBJ2-1
clone_size: NA

cdr3_nt: TGCAGTGCGGGAAGCCCGGAGCCCCAGCATTTT
cdr3_aa: CSAGSPEPQHF
v_call: TRBV20-1
d_call: NA
j_call: TRBJ1-5
clone_size: many

cdr3_nt: TGTGCCACCAGCAGAGACGGGGCCGGGAGAGGTACGCAGTATTTT
cdr3_aa: CATSRDGAGRGTQYF
v_call: TRBV15
d_call: NA
j_call: TRBJ2-3
clone_size: many

cdr3_nt: TGTGCCAGCAGTTCCTACGCGGGACCCGATAGCACAGATACGCAGTATTTT
cdr3_aa: CASSSYAGPDSTDTQYF
v_call: TRBV28
d_call: NA
j_call: TRBJ2-3
clone_size: many

cdr3_nt: TGTGCCAGCAACATACAGGGGAATCAGCCCCAGCATTTT
cdr3_aa: CASNIQGNQPQHF
v_call: TRBV6-1
d_call: TRBD1
j_call: TRBJ1-5
clone_size: many

cdr3_nt: TGTGCCAGCAGTTACGCCCCGGGCACTGAAGCTTTCTTT
cdr3_aa: CASSYAPGTEAFF
v_call: TRBV6-9
d_call: NA
j_call: TRBJ1-1
clone_size: few

cdr3_nt: TGTGCCACCTCTATTATCGTCTCCTACAATGAGCAGTTCTTC
cdr3_aa: CATSIIVSYNEQFF
v_call: TRBV7-9
d_call: NA
j_call: TRBJ2-1
clone_size: few